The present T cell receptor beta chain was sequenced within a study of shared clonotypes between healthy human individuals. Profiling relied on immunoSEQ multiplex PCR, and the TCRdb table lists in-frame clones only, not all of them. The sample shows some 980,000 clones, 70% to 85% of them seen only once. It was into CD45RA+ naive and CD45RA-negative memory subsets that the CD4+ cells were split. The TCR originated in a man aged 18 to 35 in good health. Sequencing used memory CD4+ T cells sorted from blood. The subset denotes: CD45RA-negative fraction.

CDR3 in DNA: TGTGCCAGCAGCGTAGACTGGGGCACAGATACGCAGTATTTT. The encoded protein is CASSVDWGTDTQYF. The chain has TRBV9 and TRBJ2-3, with D uncertain. CDR1 is SGDLS, CDR2 YYNGEE, per germline. Trimming cost V 0 bases and J 1 base, with 6 bases left between them. This CDR3 has 14 residues.